The 4 T cell receptor beta chains below all came from one sample that was sequenced in a study of blood T cells in healthy people across ages. PCR was performed a second time for about 7 to 11 cycles using a sample-barcoded 5' primer and a J-beta primer mix. Using its own MiXCR run on the 5' RACE reads, TCRdb lists one record per CDR3 protein. The sample shows about 800,000 distinct CDR3 sequences, 35% to 60% of them seen only once. The sequencing input was blood. These receptors originate from a man aged 80 or over in good health.

CDR3 nucleotides: TGCGCCAGCAGTCCCGGGACAGGGAATTATGAGCAGTTCTTC. This gives the protein CASSPGTGNYEQFF. The rearrangement links TRBV5-1 to TRBJ2-1; TRBD1 matches at 9 bases. Per the germline V gene, CDR1 is SGHRS and CDR2 is YFSETQ. Trimming at V came to 5 bases and at J to 8 bases, leaving 8 bases not matched to a gene. The CDR3 runs to 14 residues.

This clonotype was counted a few times. This chain uses TRBV10-3 with TRBJ1-5; perhaps TRBD1 as D (5 bases). This CDR3 is 15 amino acids long. The germline gives CDR1 ENHRY, CDR2 SYGVKD. V lost 8 bases to trimming and J lost 4 bases, with 18 bases between them. CDR3 coding DNA: TGTGCCATCGCGGCTGCCGGGGGAGTGAATCAGCCCCAGCATTTT. It encodes CAIAAAGGVNQPQHF.

Details on this clonotype: With a much larger clone just one base away, this may be a read error. The chain recombines TRBV7-9 with TRBJ1-6, with D uncertain. V was pared by 3 bases and J by 6 bases, with 9 bases between. Germline loops: CDR1 SEHNR, CDR2 FQNEAQ (reference sequence). The CDR3 has 14 residues. DNA for the CDR3: TGTGCCAGCAGCTTTGGACGGGCTAATTCACCCCTCCACTTT. Protein product: CASSFGRANSPLHF.

This rearrangement joins TRBV5-1 to TRBJ2-1; D is uncertain. This CDR3 has 14 amino acids. V gave up 2 bases and J gave up 6 bases, with 12 bases separating them. Germline lookup yields CDR1 SGHRS and CDR2 YFSETQ. The CDR3 DNA reads TGCGCCAGCAGCTTCGGAGATAGGGTCAATGAGCAGTTCTTC. As protein: CASSFGDRVNEQFF.